One T cell receptor beta chain is described in this entry. Its antigen remains undetermined. Nothing much larger sits one base from this clone, and base qualities are not available. These data originate in a study of OX40 agonist ivuxolimab in advanced cancers. Study-wide context: Ivuxolimab was an agonistic, fully human IgG2 monoclonal antibody directed against OX40 (CD134), a costimulatory receptor. Intravenous ivuxolimab was administered to patients every 2 weeks at six dose levels: 0.01, 0.1, 0.3, 1.5, 3 and 10 mg/kg. Of the roughly 50 dose-escalation patients, hepatocellular carcinoma was present in some 19, melanoma in around 15, renal cell carcinoma in 9 and head and neck cancer in 9. A male proportion of 75% to 85% and a mean age of roughly 55 years, ranging from about 23 to 90, were recorded for the dose-escalation cohort. Patients were allowed to have had prior anti-PD-1, anti-PD-L1 or anti-CTLA-4 therapy, and 30% to 40% of the dose-escalation patients had been treated with checkpoint inhibitors. Partial responses occurred in three dose-escalation patients: two with cutaneous melanoma and one with hepatocellular carcinoma. The purpose of peripheral TCRbeta sequencing was to test whether ivuxolimab changed TCR sequence diversity and led to clonal T-cell expansion. The monotherapy dose-escalation portion (N ≈ 57 patients) of the phase I ivuxolimab trial is reported in the paper.

Patients with autoimmune disease history or receiving systemic immunosuppression were excluded from the trial. Peripheral blood for TCR sequencing was collected from all dose cohorts at baseline, on cycle 4 day 1, and on cycle 7 day 1. Samples came from an open-label, multicenter, first-in-human phase I dose-escalation trial of ivuxolimab. Adults with locally advanced or metastatic melanoma, renal cell carcinoma, hepatocellular carcinoma or head and neck squamous cell carcinoma were enrolled in the trial. CD4+ and CD8+ T cells were sorted separately from peripheral blood before TCR sequencing. Results and caveats for the whole study, not just this receptor: Low levels of normalized T-cell clonal expansion were also seen in some patients who did not respond. After ivuxolimab, expanded clones were on average more numerous among CD8+ T cells than among CD4+ T cells. Which antigens the clonally expanded peripheral T cells were specific for was not determined. In partial responders in the 0.1-3.0 mg/kg groups, normalized peripheral clonal expansion was found to be among the lowest, especially among CD8+ T cells. At doses from 0.1 to 3.0 mg/kg, clonal expansion was seen in both CD4+ and CD8+ blood T cells between baseline and week 6.

The CDR3 sequence holds 13 residues, the cysteine and phenylalanine included. The sequence is cut down to CDR3 DNA, 39 bases in frame from base 1. V is clipped by 5 bases and J by 5 bases, and the sequence between their germline boundaries is 10 bases long. From a lookup of the germline V gene, CDR1 and CDR2 are SGDLS and YYNGEE. Genomic DNA was isolated from the sorted cells so that the TCRbeta CDR3 region could be sequenced. The immunoSEQ Assay was used to sequence the TCRbeta CDR3 regions. This is the immuneACCESS table as TCRdb keeps it, with only in-frame sequences that have V and J called. A part of the clones is gone; compared with another copy, unresolved V genes explain less than half, and the rest is unexplained. The sample yields 70,000 to 85,000 clones; approximately 88% were counted once. The ten most abundant clones make up more than 2% of the sample.

The chain joins TRBV9 to TRBJ1-4, with no D gene named confidently. The clonotype was recovered from an adult with an advanced solid tumor such as melanoma, head and neck, liver or kidney cancer. The sample in question was CD4+ or CD8+ T cells sorted from blood, obtained in a trial of the OX40 agonist ivuxolimab. The nucleotides are TGTGCCAGCAGTCGGGTGGAGAATGAAAAACTGTTTTTT. Its amino acids are CASSRVENEKLFF.